This is a list of T cell receptor beta chains from one sample in a study of CD8+ T cells in alopecia areata. Repertoires were generated with immunoSEQ multiplex PCR, while TCRdb's copy carries only in-frame clones and drops some. The sample has approximately 210,000 clones, approximately 67% seen once. This specimen consisted of CD4+ T cells sorted from blood, obtained at week 44, from a patient treated with tofacitinib. The source of these receptors is a human donor with alopecia areata. The conserved cysteine and the conserved F or W are not part of the CDR3 here.

v_gene	j_gene	CDR3aa
TRBV6-1	TRBJ2-3	ASSADRVSDTQY
TRBV9	TRBJ2-3	ASSSQTVSTDTQY
TRBV6-5	TRBJ2-3	ASSSTSGGASGTQY
TRBV7-2	TRBJ2-2	ASSWSSGGAAGELF
TRBV29-1	TRBJ2-5	SVEGQRQGKETQY
TRBV30	TRBJ2-7	AWSVVRVGEQY
TRBV7-3	TRBJ1-1	ASSSTKSTEAF
TRBV9	TRBJ1-4	ASSEGPTNEKLF
TRBV5-5	TRBJ1-2	ASSFSPGENYGYT
TRBV10-1	TRBJ2-1	ASSVLPQGEQF
TRBV27	TRBJ1-6	ASRIVTGHNSPLH
TRBV2	TRBJ2-5	ASSVTESKEY
TRBV4-3	TRBJ2-3	ASSVGGSGTDTQY
TRBV29-1	TRBJ1-2	SVEGGYT
TRBV2	TRBJ1-6	ASRDGRSYNSPLH
TRBV5-1	TRBJ2-7	ASSLAGSNYEQY
TRBV7-8	TRBJ2-5	ASSPMRGKEETQY
TRBV7-2	TRBJ2-3	ASRGSQGSSTDTQY
TRBV29-1	TRBJ2-1	SVADGLASYNEQF
TRBV19	TRBJ1-1	ATGSFYGDEAF
TRBV6-6	TRBJ1-5	ASSHGGTNQPQH
TRBV29-1	TRBJ2-5	SVAYLRETQY
TRBV6-5	TRBJ1-2	ASSRTIGGYT
TRBV9	TRBJ2-7	ASSSDSYEQY
TRBV29-1	TRBJ1-2	SVGGGGLSDGYT
TRBV7-2	TRBJ1-3	ASSLGSSGNTIY
TRBV5-1	TRBJ2-2	ASSVTTNTGELF